These 19 T cell receptor beta chains originate from one sample sequenced in a study of T cell responses to AZD1222 COVID-19 vaccine. Sequencing was performed with immunoSEQ multiplex PCR; in TCRdb, only in-frame clones are kept and a portion is missing. The data hold some 150,000 clones, with roughly nine tenths observed a single time. Sample: peripheral blood, taken on day 0 of AZD1222 vaccination. Source of these receptors: an adult in good health.

The CDR3 sequence is CASSLVGAVHYGYTF. The CDR3 bases are TGTGCCAGCAGCTTAGTAGGGGCGGTTCACTATGGCTACACCTTC. This chain joins TRBV5-4 and TRBJ1-2; weak D call: TRBD1 (5 bases). Trimming left V 2 bases short and J 3 bases short, with 14 bases between. The germline V gene encodes CDR1 SGHNT and CDR2 YYREEE (reference sequence). This CDR3 has 15 amino acids.

V is TRBV5-1 and J is TRBJ2-1, with D possibly TRBD2 on 6 matching bases. Germline-derived CDR1 and CDR2 are SGHRS and YFSETQ. The CDR3 is 15 amino acids. Trimming took off 0 bases at V and 4 bases at J, with 11 bases between the two ends. The CDR3, as DNA: TGCGCCAGCAGCTTGGGGGCTAGCGCTTACAATGAGCAGTTCTTC. This sequence encodes CASSLGASAYNEQFF. Filled out from reference TRBV5-1 and TRBJ2-1, the complete variable domain reads KAGVTQTPRYLIKTRGQQVTLSCSPISGHRSVSWYQQTPGQGLQFLFEYFSETQRNKGNFPGRFSGRQFSNSRSEMNVSTLELGDSALYLCASSLGASAYNEQFFGPGTRLTVL.

The chain employs TRBV7-7 and TRBJ2-5; D is tentatively TRBD1 or TRBD2 (5 bases each). This CDR3 has 14 amino acids. Germline V gene data show CDR1 as SSHAT and CDR2 as FNYEAQ (reference sequence). V was shortened by 5 bases and J by 1 base, with 11 bases between the two germline ends. In nucleotides, the CDR3 is TGTGCCAGCAGCCCCGGGGCTTTCCAAGAGACCCAGTACTTC. It specifies CASSPGAFQETQYF.

The genes are TRBV3-1 (or the pseudogene TRBV3-2) and TRBJ1-1, with TRBD1 as a possible D gene (5 bases). Germline CDR1 and CDR2: LGHDT and YNNKEL (reference sequence). V dropped 1 base and J dropped 1 base, with 10 bases sitting between them. The CDR3 consists of 15 residues. CDR3 DNA: TGTGCCAGCAGCCAAGGTGGGACGGCGAACACTGAAGCTTTCTTT. The encoded protein is CASSQGGTANTEAFF.

V gene TRBV6-5 combines with J gene TRBJ2-7; TRBD2 matches at 13 bases. The ends lost 4 bases at V and 1 base at J; junction bases unmatched: 1. In germline, CDR1 is MNHEY, CDR2 SVGAGI. The CDR3 extends over 15 amino acids. The CDR3 region is CASSWGLAGSYEQYF. DNA of the CDR3: TGTGCCAGCAGTTGGGGACTAGCGGGGTCCTACGAGCAGTACTTC.

The chain combines TRBV30 with TRBJ2-7, with TRBD2 as a possible D gene (5 bases). CDR1 is GTSNPN and CDR2 is SVGIG in the germline V gene (reference sequence). Trimming pared 5 bases from V and 0 bases from J, leaving 11 bases between. This CDR3 has 13 residues. DNA for the CDR3: TGTGCCTGGGCTCCGGACTTCTCCTACGAGCAGTACTTC. This translates into CAWAPDFSYEQYF.

This clone has only one observation. This rearrangement joins TRBV19 to TRBJ1-5, with TRBD1 matching over 8 bases. V lost 5 bases, J lost 2 bases, and 8 bases stayed unmatched. CDR1 and CDR2 (germline): LNHDA, SQIVND (reference sequence). The length of the CDR3 is 16 residues. The CDR3: CASSDTGGMGNQPQHF. In DNA, the CDR3 is TGTGCCAGTAGTGATACAGGGGGAATGGGCAATCAGCCCCAGCATTTT.

Of note for this clone: The junction shows a germline mismatch at one end, possibly a read error. This sequence joins TRBV27 and TRBJ2-7; D is perhaps TRBD2 (5 bases). Per germline, CDR1 MNHEY and CDR2 SMNVEV (reference sequence). CDR3 length equals 13 residues. For the CDR3, the DNA is TGTGCCAGCAGAGGTACAGCCCCGGGGATTATGGACTTC. Residues: CASRGTAPGIMDF.

V gene TRBV7-9 combines with J gene TRBJ2-5; D is undetermined. V was pared by 1 base and J by 1 base, with 10 bases between. The CDR3 contains 15 residues. Germline V gene sequence: CDR1 SEHNR, CDR2 FQNEAQ (reference sequence). In DNA, the CDR3 is TGTGCCAGCAGCTTAGTTTTAGGCTTCCAAGAGACCCAGTACTTC. It encodes CASSLVLGFQETQYF.

The chain is built from TRBV3-1 (or the pseudogene TRBV3-2) and TRBJ2-1; 12 bases match TRBD2. V was clipped by 5 bases and J by 3 bases; unmatched bases: 23. Germline V gives CDR1 LGHDT, CDR2 YNNKEL (reference sequence). The CDR3 is 22 amino acids. The CDR3, as DNA: TGTGCCAGCAGCTCCGAATCGGGGGACGGGCTAGCGGGAGGGGGTAGCTACAATGAGCAGTTCTTC. Residues: CASSSESGDGLAGGGSYNEQFF.

The chain carries TRBV3-1 (or the pseudogene TRBV3-2) and TRBJ1-1, with D perhaps TRBD1 (5 bases). The CDR3 covers 13 residues. Germline V gene lookup returns CDR1 LGHDT and CDR2 YNNKEL (reference sequence). V was clipped by 5 bases and J by 4 bases, with 11 bases between them. CDR3 DNA sequence: TGTGCCAGCAGCTTAACGGGGGGCACTGAAGCTTTCTTT. Residues: CASSLTGGTEAFF.

This clone was detected once. V and J are TRBV11-2 and TRBJ1-2, with D tentatively TRBD1 (5 bases). Germline CDR1 SGHAT, CDR2 FQNNGV. This CDR3 has 15 residues. Trimming took 0 bases from V and 1 from J, leaving 9 bases between them. CDR3 amino acids: CASSLEGGFNYGYTF. The CDR3 DNA sequence: TGTGCCAGCAGCTTAGAGGGGGGTTTTAACTATGGCTACACCTTC.

The chain carries TRBV19 and TRBJ1-1; no reliable D call. This CDR3 region has 16 residues. Per the germline V gene, CDR1 is LNHDA and CDR2 is SQIVND (reference sequence). V was clipped by 5 bases and J by 2 bases, with 18 bases between them. DNA of the CDR3: TGTGCCAGTAGTTTTGGTTGGAGTAGCCTAAACACTGAAGCTTTCTTT. It translates to CASSFGWSSLNTEAFF.

The chain is built from TRBV27 and TRBJ2-6; D tentatively reads TRBD1 or TRBD2 (5 bases each). Looked up from germline, CDR1 is MNHEY and CDR2 is SMNVEV (reference sequence). V was trimmed by 6 bases and J by 3 bases, leaving 6 bases between them. This CDR3 is built from 13 residues. Here the CDR3 DNA reads TGTGCCAGCAGGAGGGGTGGGGCCAACGTCCTGACTTTC. Translated, it gives CASRRGGANVLTF.

This clone was observed a single time. The J gene is TRBJ1-4, the V gene TRBV6-5; possible D gene TRBD1, 5 bases. The germline CDR1 and CDR2 sequences are MNHEY and SVGAGI. This CDR3 is built from 15 residues. V gave up 4 bases and J gave up 3 bases, with 12 bases separating them. CDR3 DNA sequence: TGTGCCAGCAGTTCCACCGGGACCCCTAATGAAAAACTGTTTTTT. Translated: CASSSTGTPNEKLFF.

The chain has TRBV18 and TRBJ2-3; a weak D match, TRBD1 (6 bases). Germline V gene data show CDR1 as KGHSH and CDR2 as LQKENI. This CDR3 is 17 amino acids long. Between the trimmed V and J ends, which lost 6 bases and 0 bases, there was a span of 19 bases. CDR3 sequence reads: CASSPLDRRSSTDTQYF. DNA for the CDR3: TGTGCCAGCTCCCCTTTAGACAGGAGATCTAGCACAGATACGCAGTATTTT.

The chain couples TRBV11-2 to TRBJ1-2, with 8 bases aligning to TRBD1. V was pared by 7 bases and J by 5 bases, with 9 bases of the junction left unmatched. The CDR3 has 14 amino acids. CDR1 and CDR2 from the germline V gene are SGHAT and FQNNGV. Written as DNA, the CDR3 is TGTGCCAGCACCCCAACAGGGGGGGAATATGGCTACACCTTC. Residues: CASTPTGGEYGYTF.

The chain couples TRBV28 to TRBJ2-7; 9 positions match TRBD2. Per germline, CDR1 MDHEN and CDR2 SYDVKM. Trimming took 4 bases from V and 7 from J; bases not matched to a gene: 8. The CDR3 runs to 14 residues. CDR3 sequence reads: CASSSLAGREEQYF. The CDR3 nucleotides are TGTGCCAGCAGTTCCCTAGCGGGACGAGAAGAGCAGTACTTC. The variable domain in full, completed from reference TRBV28 and TRBJ2-7, reads DVKVTQSSRYLVKRTGEKVFLECVQDMDHENMFWYRQDPGLGLRLIYFSYDVKMKEKGDIPEGYSVSREKKERFSLILESASTNQTSMYLCASSSLAGREEQYFGPGTRLTVT.

The CDR3 reads CAWSALGTGTDTQYF. The CDR3 region has the DNA TGTGCCTGGAGTGCCTTAGGGACGGGGACAGATACGCAGTATTTT. The chain uses TRBV30 and TRBJ2-3; possibly TRBD1 or TRBD2 for D (5 bases each). Trimming shortened V by 1 base and J by 3 bases, and 14 bases separated the two germline ends. In germline, CDR1 is GTSNPN, CDR2 SVGIG (reference sequence). This CDR3 region has 15 residues. Together with reference TRBV30 and TRBJ2-3, the CDR3 gives the full variable domain: SQTIHQWPATLVQPVGSPLSLECTVEGTSNPNLYWYRQAAGRGLQLLFYSVGIGQISSEVPQNLSASRPQDRQFILSSKKLLLSDSGFYLCAWSALGTGTDTQYFGPGTRLTVL.